Listed here are 4 T cell receptor beta chains from one sample, sequenced in a study of shared clonotypes between healthy human individuals. Some clones are missing from TCRdb's copy, which holds only in-frame ones; the method was immunoSEQ multiplex PCR. Seen here are over a million clones, approximately 98.5% observed once, and the top ten hold roughly 0.36%. The specimen was naive CD4+ T cells sorted from blood. Subset meaning: CD45RA+ positively selected. These receptors all come from a man in his thirties or forties in good health.

The chain links TRBV18 to TRBJ2-3; no firm D call. In germline, CDR1 is KGHSH, CDR2 LQKENI. This CDR3 region has 15 residues. Trimming stripped 2 bases from V and 7 bases from J, with 16 bases between. For the CDR3, the DNA is TGTGCCAGCTCACCATTAGTCGGACCGCCCAATACGCAGTATTTT. It codes for CASSPLVGPPNTQYF.

V usage is TRBV7-3 and J usage is TRBJ2-1, with unresolved D. The V end was cut by 0 bases, the J end by 7 bases, with 13 bases between. The germline V gene has CDR1 SGHTA and CDR2 FQGTGA. CDR3 length: 15 residues. The CDR3 loop is CASSLTPDRKNEQFF. The CDR3 bases are TGTGCCAGCAGCTTAACCCCGGACCGAAAGAATGAGCAGTTCTTC. Using reference TRBV7-3 and TRBJ2-1 for the parts outside the CDR3, the full variable domain is GAGVSQTPSNKVTEKGKYVELRCDPISGHTALYWYRQSLGQGPEFLIYFQGTGAADDSGLPNDRFFAVRPEGSVSTLKIQRTERGDSAVYLCASSLTPDRKNEQFFGPGTRLTVL.

This clone was observed a single time. V and J are TRBV9 and TRBJ2-1; 8 bases fit TRBD2. The CDR3 totals 14 residues. V trimming: 3 bases; J trimming: 9 bases; junction bases outside the gene matches: 8. Germline CDR1 is SGDLS and CDR2 is YYNGEE. CDR3 protein: CASSARTSKGEQFF. Written as DNA, the CDR3 is TGTGCCAGCAGCGCCCGGACTAGCAAGGGTGAGCAGTTCTTC.

J is TRBJ1-2 and V is TRBV28; 8 nucleotides line up with TRBD1. The CDR3 is 13 residues long. The ends lost 5 bases at V and 3 bases at J; junction bases unmatched: 2. The germline gives CDR1 MDHEN, CDR2 SYDVKM. CDR3 sequence (DNA): TGTGCCAGCAGTGTACAGGGGGACTATGGCTACACCTTC. Amino acids: CASSVQGDYGYTF.